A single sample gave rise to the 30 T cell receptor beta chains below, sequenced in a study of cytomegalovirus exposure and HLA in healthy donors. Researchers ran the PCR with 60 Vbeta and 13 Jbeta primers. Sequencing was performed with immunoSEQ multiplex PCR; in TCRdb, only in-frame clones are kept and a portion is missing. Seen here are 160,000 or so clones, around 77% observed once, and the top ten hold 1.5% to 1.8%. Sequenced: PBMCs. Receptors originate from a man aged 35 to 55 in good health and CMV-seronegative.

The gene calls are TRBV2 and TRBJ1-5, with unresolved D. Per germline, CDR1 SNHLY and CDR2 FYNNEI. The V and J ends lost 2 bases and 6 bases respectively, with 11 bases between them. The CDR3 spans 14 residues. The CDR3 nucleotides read TGTGCCAGCAGTGAATTATCGGTCTCTCAGCCCCAGCATTTT. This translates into CASSELSVSQPQHF.

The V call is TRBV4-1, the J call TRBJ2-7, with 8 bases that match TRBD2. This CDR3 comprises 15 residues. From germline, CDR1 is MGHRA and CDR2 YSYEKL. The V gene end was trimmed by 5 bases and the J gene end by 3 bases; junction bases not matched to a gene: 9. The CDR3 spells CASSATLLADYEQYF. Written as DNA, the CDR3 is TGCGCCAGCAGCGCGACCCTACTAGCGGACTACGAGCAGTACTTC.

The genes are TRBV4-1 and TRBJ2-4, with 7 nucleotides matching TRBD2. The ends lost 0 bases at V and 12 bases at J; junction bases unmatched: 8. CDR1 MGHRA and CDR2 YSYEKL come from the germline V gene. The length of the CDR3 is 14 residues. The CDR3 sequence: CASSQDHSGRGQYF. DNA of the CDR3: TGCGCCAGCAGCCAAGATCACAGTGGGAGGGGTCAGTACTTC.

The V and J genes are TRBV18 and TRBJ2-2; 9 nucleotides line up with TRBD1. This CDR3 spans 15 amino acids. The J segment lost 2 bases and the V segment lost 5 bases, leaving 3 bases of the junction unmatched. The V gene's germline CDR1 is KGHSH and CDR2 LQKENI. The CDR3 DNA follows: TGTGCCAGCTCATTGGGACAGGGAAACACCGGGGAGCTGTTTTTT. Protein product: CASSLGQGNTGELFF.

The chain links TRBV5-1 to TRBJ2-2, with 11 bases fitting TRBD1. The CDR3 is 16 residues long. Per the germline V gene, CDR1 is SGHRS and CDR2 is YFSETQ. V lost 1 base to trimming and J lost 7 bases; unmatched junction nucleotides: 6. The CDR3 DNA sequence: TGCGCCAGCAGCTTGCGGGACAGGGGGAGTTTCGGGGAGCTGTTTTTT. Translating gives CASSLRDRGSFGELFF. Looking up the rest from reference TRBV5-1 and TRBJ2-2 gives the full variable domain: KAGVTQTPRYLIKTRGQQVTLSCSPISGHRSVSWYQQTPGQGLQFLFEYFSETQRNKGNFPGRFSGRQFSNSRSEMNVSTLELGDSALYLCASSLRDRGSFGELFFGEGSRLTVL.

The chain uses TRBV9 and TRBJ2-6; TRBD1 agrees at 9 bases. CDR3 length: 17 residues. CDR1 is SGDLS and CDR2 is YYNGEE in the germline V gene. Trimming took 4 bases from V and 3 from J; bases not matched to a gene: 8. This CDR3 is CASSQRDRVYGANVLTF. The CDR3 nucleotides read TGTGCCAGCAGCCAGCGGGACAGGGTCTATGGGGCCAACGTCCTGACTTTC.

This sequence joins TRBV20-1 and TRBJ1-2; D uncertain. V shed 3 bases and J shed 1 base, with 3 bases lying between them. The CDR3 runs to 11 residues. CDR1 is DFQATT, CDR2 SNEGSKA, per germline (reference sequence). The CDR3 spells CSASFNYGYTF. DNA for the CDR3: TGCAGTGCTAGCTTTAACTATGGCTACACCTTC.

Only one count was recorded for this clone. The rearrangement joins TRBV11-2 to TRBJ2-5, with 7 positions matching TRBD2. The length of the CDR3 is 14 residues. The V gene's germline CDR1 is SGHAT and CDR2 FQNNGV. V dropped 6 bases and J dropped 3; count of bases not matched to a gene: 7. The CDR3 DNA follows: TGTGCCAGCAGTTACACTAGCGCAAAAGAGACCCAGTACTTC. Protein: CASSYTSAKETQYF.

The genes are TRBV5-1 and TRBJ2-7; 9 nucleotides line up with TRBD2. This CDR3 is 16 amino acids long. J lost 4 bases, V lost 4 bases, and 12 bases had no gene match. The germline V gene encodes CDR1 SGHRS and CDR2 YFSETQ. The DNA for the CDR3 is TGCGCCAGCAGCCCCCTTGGGGCGGGAGGGAGGTACGAGCAGTACTTC. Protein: CASSPLGAGGRYEQYF. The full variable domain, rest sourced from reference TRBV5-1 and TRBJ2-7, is KAGVTQTPRYLIKTRGQQVTLSCSPISGHRSVSWYQQTPGQGLQFLFEYFSETQRNKGNFPGRFSGRQFSNSRSEMNVSTLELGDSALYLCASSPLGAGGRYEQYFGPGTRLTVT.

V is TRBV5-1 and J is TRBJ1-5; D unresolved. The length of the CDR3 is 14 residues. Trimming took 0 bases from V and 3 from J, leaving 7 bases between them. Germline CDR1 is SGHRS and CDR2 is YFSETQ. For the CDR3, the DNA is TGCGCCAGCAGCTTGGGAGGGTTCAATCAGCCCCAGCATTTT. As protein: CASSLGGFNQPQHF.

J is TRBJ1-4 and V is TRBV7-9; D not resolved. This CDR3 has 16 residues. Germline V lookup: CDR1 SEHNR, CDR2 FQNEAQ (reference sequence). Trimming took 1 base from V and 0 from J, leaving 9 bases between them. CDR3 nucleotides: TGTGCCAGCAGCTTAGAGGAGGCAGCAACTAATGAAAAACTGTTTTTT. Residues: CASSLEEAATNEKLFF.

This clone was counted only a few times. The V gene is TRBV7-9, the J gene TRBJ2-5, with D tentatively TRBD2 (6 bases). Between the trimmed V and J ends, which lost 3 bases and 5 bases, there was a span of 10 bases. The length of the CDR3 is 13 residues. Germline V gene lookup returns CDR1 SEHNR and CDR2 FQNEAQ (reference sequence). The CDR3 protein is CASSLDYGETQYF. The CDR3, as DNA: TGTGCCAGCAGCTTGGACTACGGCGAGACCCAGTACTTC. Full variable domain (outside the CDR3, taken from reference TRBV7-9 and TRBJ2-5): DTGVSQNPRHKITKRGQNVTFRCDPISEHNRLYWYRQTLGQGPEFLTYFQNEAQLEKSRLLSDRFSAERPKGSFSTLEIQRTEQGDSAMYLCASSLDYGETQYFGPGTRLLVL.

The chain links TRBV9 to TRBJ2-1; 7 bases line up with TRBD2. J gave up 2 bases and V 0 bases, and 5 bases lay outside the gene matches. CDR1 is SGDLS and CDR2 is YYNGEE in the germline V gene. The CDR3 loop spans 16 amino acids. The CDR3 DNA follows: TGTGCCAGCAGCGTAGAGGCGGGAGTGGCCTACAATGAGCAGTTCTTC. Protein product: CASSVEAGVAYNEQFF.

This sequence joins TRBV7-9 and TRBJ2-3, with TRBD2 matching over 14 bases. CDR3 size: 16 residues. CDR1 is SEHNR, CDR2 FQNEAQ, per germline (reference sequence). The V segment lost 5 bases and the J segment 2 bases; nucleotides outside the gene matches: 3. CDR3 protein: CASSRGLAGVTDTQYF. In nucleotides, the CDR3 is TGTGCCAGCAGCCGGGGACTAGCGGGAGTCACAGATACGCAGTATTTT.

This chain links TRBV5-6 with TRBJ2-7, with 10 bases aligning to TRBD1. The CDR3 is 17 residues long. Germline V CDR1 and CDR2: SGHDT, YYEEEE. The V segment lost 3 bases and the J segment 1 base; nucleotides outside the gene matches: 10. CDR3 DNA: TGTGCCAGCAGCTGGGCTCACCCGGGACAGGGGTCCTACGAGCAGTACGTC. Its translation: CASSWAHPGQGSYEQYV.

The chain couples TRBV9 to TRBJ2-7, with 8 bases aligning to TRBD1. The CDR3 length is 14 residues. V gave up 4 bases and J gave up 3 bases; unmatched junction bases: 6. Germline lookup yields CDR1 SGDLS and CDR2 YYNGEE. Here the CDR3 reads CASSPRTGHYEQYF. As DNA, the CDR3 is TGTGCCAGCAGCCCACGGACAGGGCACTACGAGCAGTACTTC.

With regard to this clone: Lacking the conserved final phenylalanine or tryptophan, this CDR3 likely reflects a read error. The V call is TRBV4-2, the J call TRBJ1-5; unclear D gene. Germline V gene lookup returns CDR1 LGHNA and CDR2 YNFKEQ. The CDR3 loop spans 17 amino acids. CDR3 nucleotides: TGTGCCGGCAGCCAAGATGGGTACGGATATAGCAATCAGCCCCAGCATCTT. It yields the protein CAGSQDGYGYSNQPQHL.

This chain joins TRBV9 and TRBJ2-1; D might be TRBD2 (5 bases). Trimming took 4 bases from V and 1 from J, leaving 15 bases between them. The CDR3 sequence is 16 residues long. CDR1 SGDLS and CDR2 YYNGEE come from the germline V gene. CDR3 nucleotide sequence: TGTGCCAGCAGCCTGACCCTCGGCGGGTCCTACAATGAGCAGTTCTTC. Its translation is CASSLTLGGSYNEQFF.

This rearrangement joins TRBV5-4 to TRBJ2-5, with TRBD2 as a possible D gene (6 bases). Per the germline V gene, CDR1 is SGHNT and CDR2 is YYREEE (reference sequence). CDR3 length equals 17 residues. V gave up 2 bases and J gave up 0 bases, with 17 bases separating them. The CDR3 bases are TGTGCCAGCAGCTTCAAACTGGCTAGCGCCTACCAAGAGACCCAGTACTTC. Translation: CASSFKLASAYQETQYF.

CDR3: CASSSTGFNTGELFF. The CDR3 bases are TGTGCCAGCAGTTCTACAGGGTTTAACACCGGGGAGCTGTTTTTT. The V call is TRBV28, the J call TRBJ2-2, with D tentatively TRBD1 (6 bases). The CDR3 has 15 residues. The germline gives CDR1 MDHEN, CDR2 SYDVKM. Between the trimmed V and J ends, which lost 4 bases and 2 bases, there was a span of 11 bases. Looking up the rest from reference TRBV28 and TRBJ2-2 gives the full variable domain: DVKVTQSSRYLVKRTGEKVFLECVQDMDHENMFWYRQDPGLGLRLIYFSYDVKMKEKGDIPEGYSVSREKKERFSLILESASTNQTSMYLCASSSTGFNTGELFFGEGSRLTVL.

In DNA form, the CDR3 reads TGTGCCAGCAGTTCTGGACTAGCGAGGGCCTACGAGCAGTACTTC. Its protein product is CASSSGLARAYEQYF. The chain joins TRBV28 to TRBJ2-7; TRBD2 aligns across 9 bases. Germline V gives CDR1 MDHEN, CDR2 SYDVKM. The CDR3 is made up of 15 amino acids. V lost 4 bases and J lost 2; bases outside the gene matches: 6. Variable domain in full (rest from reference TRBV28 and TRBJ2-7): DVKVTQSSRYLVKRTGEKVFLECVQDMDHENMFWYRQDPGLGLRLIYFSYDVKMKEKGDIPEGYSVSREKKERFSLILESASTNQTSMYLCASSSGLARAYEQYFGPGTRLTVT.

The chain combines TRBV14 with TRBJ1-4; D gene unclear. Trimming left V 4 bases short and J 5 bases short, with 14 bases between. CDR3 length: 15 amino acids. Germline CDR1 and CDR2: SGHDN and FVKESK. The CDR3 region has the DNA TGTGCCAGCAGCCGCGGGAGGGTCGGGAATGAAAAACTGTTTTTT. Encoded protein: CASSRGRVGNEKLFF.

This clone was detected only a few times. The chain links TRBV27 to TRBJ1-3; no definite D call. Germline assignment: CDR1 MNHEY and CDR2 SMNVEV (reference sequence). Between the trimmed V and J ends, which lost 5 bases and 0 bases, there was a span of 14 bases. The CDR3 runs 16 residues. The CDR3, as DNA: TGTGCCAGCAGTCCCTTCTCCTCCCTCTCTGGAAACACCATATATTTT. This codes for CASSPFSSLSGNTIYF.

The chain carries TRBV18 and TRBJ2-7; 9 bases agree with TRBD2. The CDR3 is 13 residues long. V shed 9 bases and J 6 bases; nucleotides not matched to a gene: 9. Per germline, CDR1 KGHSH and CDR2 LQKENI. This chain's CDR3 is CASSTAGGSEQYF. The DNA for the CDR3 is TGTGCCAGTTCTACGGCGGGAGGGTCCGAGCAGTACTTC.

The CDR3 region is CASSQDPANYGYTF. The DNA of the CDR3 is TGTGCCAGCAGCCAAGATCCAGCTAACTATGGCTACACCTTC. The chain links TRBV14 to TRBJ1-2; no firm D call. CDR3 length: 14 residues. Germline V CDR1 and CDR2: SGHDN, FVKESK. The germline V and J ends were trimmed by 0 bases and 0 bases, with 5 bases remaining between them.

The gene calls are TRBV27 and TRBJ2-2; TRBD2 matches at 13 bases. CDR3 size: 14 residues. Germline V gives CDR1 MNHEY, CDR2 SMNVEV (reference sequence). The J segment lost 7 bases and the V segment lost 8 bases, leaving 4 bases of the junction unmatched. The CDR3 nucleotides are TGTGCCAGCGTTGGACTAGCGGGAGTCGGGGAGCTGTTTTTT. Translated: CASVGLAGVGELFF.

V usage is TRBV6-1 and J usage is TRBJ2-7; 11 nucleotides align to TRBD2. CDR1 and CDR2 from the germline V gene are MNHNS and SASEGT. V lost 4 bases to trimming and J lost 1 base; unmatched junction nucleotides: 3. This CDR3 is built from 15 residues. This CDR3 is CASSGLAGGSYEQYF. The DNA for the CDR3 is TGTGCCAGCAGTGGTCTAGCGGGAGGTTCCTACGAGCAGTACTTC.

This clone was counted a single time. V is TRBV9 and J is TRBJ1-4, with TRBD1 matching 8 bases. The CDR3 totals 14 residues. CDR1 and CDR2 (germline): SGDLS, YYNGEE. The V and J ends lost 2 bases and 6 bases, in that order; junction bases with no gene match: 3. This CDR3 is CASSVTGAHEKLFF. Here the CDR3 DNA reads TGTGCCAGCAGCGTGACAGGGGCCCATGAAAAACTGTTTTTT.

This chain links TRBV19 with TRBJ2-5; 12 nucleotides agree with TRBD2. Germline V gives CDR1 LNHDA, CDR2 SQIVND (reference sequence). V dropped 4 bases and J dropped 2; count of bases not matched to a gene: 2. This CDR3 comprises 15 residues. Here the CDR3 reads CASSTLAGGQETQYF. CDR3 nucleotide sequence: TGTGCCAGTAGTACCCTAGCGGGAGGGCAAGAGACCCAGTACTTC.

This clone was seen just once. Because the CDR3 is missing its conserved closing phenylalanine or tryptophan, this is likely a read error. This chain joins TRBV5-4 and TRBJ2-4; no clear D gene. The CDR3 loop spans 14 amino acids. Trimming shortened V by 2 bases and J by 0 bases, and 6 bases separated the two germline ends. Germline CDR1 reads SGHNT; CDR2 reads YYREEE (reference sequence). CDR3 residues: CASSLNLAKNIQYS. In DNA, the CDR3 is TGTGCCAGCAGCTTAAACCTAGCCAAAAACATTCAGTACTCC.